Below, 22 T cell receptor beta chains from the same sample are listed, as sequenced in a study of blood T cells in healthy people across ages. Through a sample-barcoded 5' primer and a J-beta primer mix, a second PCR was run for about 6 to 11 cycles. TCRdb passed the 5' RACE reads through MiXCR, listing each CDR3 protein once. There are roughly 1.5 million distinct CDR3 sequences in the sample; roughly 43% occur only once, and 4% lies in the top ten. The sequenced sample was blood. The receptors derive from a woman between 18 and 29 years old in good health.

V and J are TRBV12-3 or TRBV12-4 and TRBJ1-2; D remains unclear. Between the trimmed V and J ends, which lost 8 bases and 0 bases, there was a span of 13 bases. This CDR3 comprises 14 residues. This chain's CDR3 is CASCLHSANYGYTF. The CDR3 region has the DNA TGTGCCAGCTGTCTTCACAGTGCTAACTATGGCTACACCTTC.

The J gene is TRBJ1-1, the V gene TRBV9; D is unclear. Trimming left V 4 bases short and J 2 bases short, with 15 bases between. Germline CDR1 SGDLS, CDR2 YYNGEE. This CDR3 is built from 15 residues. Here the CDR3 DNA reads TGTGCCAGCAGCCCCGAAGGACGGTTCAACACTGAAGCTTTCTTT. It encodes CASSPEGRFNTEAFF.

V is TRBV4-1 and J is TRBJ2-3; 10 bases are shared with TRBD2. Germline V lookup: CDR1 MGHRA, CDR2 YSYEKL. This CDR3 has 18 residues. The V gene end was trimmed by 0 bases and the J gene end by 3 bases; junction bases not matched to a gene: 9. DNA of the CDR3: TGCGCCAGCAGCCAAGATCCTAGCGGGAGATTTCGGACAGATACGCAGTATTTT. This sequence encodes CASSQDPSGRFRTDTQYF.

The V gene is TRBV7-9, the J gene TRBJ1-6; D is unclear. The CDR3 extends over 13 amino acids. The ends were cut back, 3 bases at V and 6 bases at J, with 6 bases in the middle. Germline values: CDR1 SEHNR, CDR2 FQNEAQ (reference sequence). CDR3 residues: CASSFGFNSPLHF. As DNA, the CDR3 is TGTGCCAGCAGCTTTGGCTTTAATTCACCCCTCCACTTT.

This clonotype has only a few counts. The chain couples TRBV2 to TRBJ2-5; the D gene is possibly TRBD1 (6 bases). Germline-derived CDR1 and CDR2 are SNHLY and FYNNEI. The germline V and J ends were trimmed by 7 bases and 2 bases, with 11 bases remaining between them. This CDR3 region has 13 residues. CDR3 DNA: TGTGCCAGCACCTTGGACAGTCAAGAGACCCAGTACTTC. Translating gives CASTLDSQETQYF.

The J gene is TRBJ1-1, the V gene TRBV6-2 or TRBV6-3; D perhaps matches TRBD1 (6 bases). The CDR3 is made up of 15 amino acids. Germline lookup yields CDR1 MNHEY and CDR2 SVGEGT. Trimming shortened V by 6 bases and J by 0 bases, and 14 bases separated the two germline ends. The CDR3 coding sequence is TGTGCCAGCAGACCTTTCACAGGGATGAACACTGAAGCTTTCTTT. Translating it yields CASRPFTGMNTEAFF.

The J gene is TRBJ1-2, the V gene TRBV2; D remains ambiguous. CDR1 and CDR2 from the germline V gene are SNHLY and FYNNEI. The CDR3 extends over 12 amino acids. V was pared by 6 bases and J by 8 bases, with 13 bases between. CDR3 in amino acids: CASRVEGSGYTF. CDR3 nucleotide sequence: TGTGCCAGCAGAGTGGAGGGATCCGGCTACACCTTC. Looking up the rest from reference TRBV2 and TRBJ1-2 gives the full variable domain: EPEVTQTPSHQVTQMGQEVILRCVPISNHLYFYWYRQILGQKVEFLVSFYNNEISEKSEIFDDQFSVERPDGSNFTLKIRSTKLEDSAMYFCASRVEGSGYTFGSGTRLTVV.

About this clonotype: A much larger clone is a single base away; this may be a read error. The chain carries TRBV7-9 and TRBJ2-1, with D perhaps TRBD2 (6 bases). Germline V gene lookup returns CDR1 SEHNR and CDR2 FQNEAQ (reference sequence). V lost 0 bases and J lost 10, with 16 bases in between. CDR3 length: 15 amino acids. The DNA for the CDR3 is TGTGCCAGCAGCTTAGCGCCTAGCGTCTCCTACGAGCAGTTCTTC. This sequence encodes CASSLAPSVSYEQFF.

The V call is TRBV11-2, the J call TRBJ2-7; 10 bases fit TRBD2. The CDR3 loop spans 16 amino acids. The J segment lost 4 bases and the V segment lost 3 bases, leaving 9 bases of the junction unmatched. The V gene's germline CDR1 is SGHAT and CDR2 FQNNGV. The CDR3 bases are TGTGCCAGCAGCTTCTCTAGCGGGGGCCTCGCTTACGAGCAGTACTTC. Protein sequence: CASSFSSGGLAYEQYF.

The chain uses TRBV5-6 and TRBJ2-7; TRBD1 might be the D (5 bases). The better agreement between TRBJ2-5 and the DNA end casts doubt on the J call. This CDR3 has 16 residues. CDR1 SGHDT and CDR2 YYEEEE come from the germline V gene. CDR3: CASSLAQTATQETQYF. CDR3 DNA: TGTGCCAGCAGCTTGGCTCAGACAGCGACCCAAGAGACCCAGTACTTC.

The CDR3 here is CASSPGQGQKYYGYTF. The CDR3 nucleotides read TGTGCCAGCAGTCCTGGACAGGGGCAGAAATACTATGGCTACACCTTC. The chain is built from TRBV12-3 or TRBV12-4 and TRBJ1-2, with 9 bases identical to TRBD1. CDR3 size: 16 residues. Trimming took 5 bases from V and 3 from J; bases not matched to a gene: 10.

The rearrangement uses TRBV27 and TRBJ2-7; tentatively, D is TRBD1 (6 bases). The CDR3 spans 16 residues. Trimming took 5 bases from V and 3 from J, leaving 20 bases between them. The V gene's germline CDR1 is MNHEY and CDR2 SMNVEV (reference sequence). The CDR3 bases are TGTGCCAGCAGTCCCCACTGGACAGAAGAATACTACGAGCAGTACTTC. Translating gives CASSPHWTEEYYEQYF.

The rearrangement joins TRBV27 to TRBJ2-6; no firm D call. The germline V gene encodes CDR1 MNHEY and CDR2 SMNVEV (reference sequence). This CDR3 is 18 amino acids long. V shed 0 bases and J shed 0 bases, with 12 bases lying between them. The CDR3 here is CASSLSPNIYSGANVLTF. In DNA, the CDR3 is TGTGCCAGCAGTTTATCCCCAAATATCTACTCTGGGGCCAACGTCCTGACTTTC.

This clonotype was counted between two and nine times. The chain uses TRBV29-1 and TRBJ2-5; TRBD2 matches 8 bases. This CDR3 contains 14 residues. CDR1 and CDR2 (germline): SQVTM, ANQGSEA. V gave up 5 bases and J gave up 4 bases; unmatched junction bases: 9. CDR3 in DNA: TGCAGCGTTCACTCGGGAGGGTCCTTAGAGACCCAGTACTTC. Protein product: CSVHSGGSLETQYF.

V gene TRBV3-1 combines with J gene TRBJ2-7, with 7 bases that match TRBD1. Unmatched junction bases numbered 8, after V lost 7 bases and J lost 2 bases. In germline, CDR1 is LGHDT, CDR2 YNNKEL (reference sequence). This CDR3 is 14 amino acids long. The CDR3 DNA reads TGTGCCAGCACGGAACGGGACAGCCCCTACGAGCAGTACTTC. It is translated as CASTERDSPYEQYF.

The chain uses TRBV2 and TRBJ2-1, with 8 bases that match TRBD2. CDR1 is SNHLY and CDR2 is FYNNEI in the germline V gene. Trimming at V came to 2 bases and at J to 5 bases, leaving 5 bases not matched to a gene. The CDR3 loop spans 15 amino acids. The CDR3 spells CASSEQREFHNEQFF. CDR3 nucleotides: TGTGCCAGCAGTGAACAGCGGGAGTTCCACAATGAGCAGTTCTTC.

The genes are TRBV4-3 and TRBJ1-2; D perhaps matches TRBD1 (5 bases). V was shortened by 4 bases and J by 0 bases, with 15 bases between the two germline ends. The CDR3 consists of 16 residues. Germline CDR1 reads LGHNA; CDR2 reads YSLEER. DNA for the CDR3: TGCGCCAGCAGCCCCAATGGCGCAGGGTCTAACTATGGCTACACCTTC. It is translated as CASSPNGAGSNYGYTF.

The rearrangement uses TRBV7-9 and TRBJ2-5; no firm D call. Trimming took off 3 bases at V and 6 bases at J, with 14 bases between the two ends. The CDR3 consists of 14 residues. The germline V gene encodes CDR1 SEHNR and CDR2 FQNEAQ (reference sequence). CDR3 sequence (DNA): TGTGCCAGCAGCTTTCCTCTTCTCAAGCAGACCCAGTACTTC. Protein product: CASSFPLLKQTQYF.

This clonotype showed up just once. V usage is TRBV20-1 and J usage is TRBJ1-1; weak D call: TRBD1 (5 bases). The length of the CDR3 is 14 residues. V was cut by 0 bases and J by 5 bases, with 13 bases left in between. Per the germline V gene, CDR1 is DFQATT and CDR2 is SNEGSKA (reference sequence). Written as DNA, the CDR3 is TGCAGTGCTAGAGATCGGCAGGGTTGGACTGAAGCTTTCTTT. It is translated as CSARDRQGWTEAFF.

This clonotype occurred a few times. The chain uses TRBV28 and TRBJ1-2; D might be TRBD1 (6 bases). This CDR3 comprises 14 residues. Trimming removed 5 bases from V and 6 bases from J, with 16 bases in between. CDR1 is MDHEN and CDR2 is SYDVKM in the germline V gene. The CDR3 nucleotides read TGTGCCAGCAGTCCGATACCCAACAGGGATGGCTACACCTTC. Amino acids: CASSPIPNRDGYTF.

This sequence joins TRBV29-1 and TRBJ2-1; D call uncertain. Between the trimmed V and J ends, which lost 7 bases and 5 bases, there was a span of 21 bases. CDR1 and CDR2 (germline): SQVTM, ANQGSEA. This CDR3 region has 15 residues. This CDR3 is CSAQPGRNTDNEQFF. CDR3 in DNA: TGCAGCGCTCAACCGGGTCGAAATACCGACAATGAGCAGTTCTTC.

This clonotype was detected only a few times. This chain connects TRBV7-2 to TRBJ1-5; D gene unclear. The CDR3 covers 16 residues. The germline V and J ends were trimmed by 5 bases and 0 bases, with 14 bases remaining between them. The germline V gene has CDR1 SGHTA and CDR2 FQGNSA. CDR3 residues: CASSTRTGASNQPQHF. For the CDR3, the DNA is TGTGCCAGCAGCACCCGGACGGGTGCTAGCAATCAGCCCCAGCATTTT.